A selection of T cell receptor beta chains follows, all from one sample in a study of blood T cell repertoires in COVID-19. Assay: immunoSEQ multiplex PCR; the TCRdb copy retains only in-frame clones and omits some. Here the sample spans around 250,000 clones, about 89% being singletons. The sequenced sample consisted of peripheral blood. These receptors came from a man between 35 and 55 years old with active or convalescent COVID-19. CDR3s include the opening cysteine and the closing phenylalanine or tryptophan. The D gene is left open where the match is weak. Not every row has a clone size; where given, it reads once, few, many or a size class.

v_gene: TRBV4-2; abundance: once; j_gene: TRBJ2-1; d_gene: TRBD2; CDR3nt: TGTGCCAGCAGCCAAGATCAACTAGCGGGAGCTGAGCAGTTCTTC; CDR3aa: CASSQDQLAGAEQFF
v_gene: TRBV28; abundance: .; j_gene: TRBJ1-4; d_gene: TRBD1; CDR3nt: TGTGCCAGCAGTTACACCCCGGGACAGGGGACCGAAAAACTGTTTTTT; CDR3aa: CASSYTPGQGTEKLFF
v_gene: TRBV25-1; abundance: .; j_gene: TRBJ2-2; d_gene: .; CDR3nt: TGTGCCAGCACCCCCCTTGGGGCAGGGGAAGCCGGGGAGCTGTTTTTT; CDR3aa: CASTPLGAGEAGELFF
v_gene: TRBV21-1; abundance: .; j_gene: TRBJ2-2; d_gene: .; CDR3nt: TGTGCCAGCAGATCCACAGGGTATAACACCGGGGAGCTGTTTTTT; CDR3aa: CASRSTGYNTGELFF
v_gene: TRBV27; abundance: .; j_gene: TRBJ1-1; d_gene: TRBD1; CDR3nt: TGTGCCAGAGCAGGGGGACGCCCGAACACTGAAGCTTTCTTT; CDR3aa: CARAGGRPNTEAFF
v_gene: TRBV5-5; abundance: .; j_gene: TRBJ2-2; d_gene: .; CDR3nt: TGTGCCAGCAGCTTGCTTGGCCAAGCCGGGGAGCTGTTTTTT; CDR3aa: CASSLLGQAGELFF
v_gene: TRBV27; abundance: .; j_gene: TRBJ1-5; d_gene: .; CDR3nt: TGTGCCAGCAGCGTACAGGCAGACTATCAGCCCCAGCATTTT; CDR3aa: CASSVQADYQPQHF
v_gene: TRBV5-1; abundance: .; j_gene: TRBJ2-5; d_gene: .; CDR3nt: TGCGCCAGCAGGGGGGACACCCAGTACCAAGAGACCCAGTACTTC; CDR3aa: CASRGDTQYQETQYF
v_gene: TRBV6-5; abundance: .; j_gene: TRBJ2-1; d_gene: .; CDR3nt: TGTGCCAGCAGGACCGGACAGATGGACCACAATGAGCAGTTCTTC; CDR3aa: CASRTGQMDHNEQFF
v_gene: TRBV9; abundance: .; j_gene: TRBJ2-1; d_gene: .; CDR3nt: TGTGCCAGCACTCGCTTGGGCGCACGCCAGGATGAGCAGTTCTTC; CDR3aa: CASTRLGARQDEQFF
v_gene: TRBV5-6; abundance: .; j_gene: TRBJ1-2; d_gene: .; CDR3nt: TGTGCCAGCAGCTTGGCCAATCAGGGGCGTCTTGCGAGCTACACCTTC; CDR3aa: CASSLANQGRLASYTF
v_gene: TRBV6-5; abundance: .; j_gene: TRBJ2-1; d_gene: TRBD2; CDR3nt: TGTGCCAGCAGTTACGGCGGGGGAGGGTCGCAGTTCTTC; CDR3aa: CASSYGGGGSQFF
v_gene: TRBV11-3; abundance: once; j_gene: TRBJ2-1; d_gene: TRBD2; CDR3nt: TGTGCCAGCAGCAAGTTAGGGTCTAGCGGGGGTGATGAGCAGTTCTTC; CDR3aa: CASSKLGSSGGDEQFF
v_gene: TRBV6-5; abundance: .; j_gene: TRBJ1-5; d_gene: .; CDR3nt: TGTGCCGTCAAGCCCGGAGGGCATCAGCCCCAGCATTTT; CDR3aa: CAVKPGGHQPQHF
v_gene: TRBV4-2; abundance: once; j_gene: TRBJ1-1; d_gene: TRBD1; CDR3nt: TGTGCCAGCAGCCAACTGGGACAGGGAGTGACTGAAGCTTTCTTT; CDR3aa: CASSQLGQGVTEAFF
v_gene: TRBV29-1; abundance: .; j_gene: TRBJ2-1; d_gene: .; CDR3nt: TGCAGCGTCACCGCGGGTGAGCAGTTCTTC; CDR3aa: CSVTAGEQFF
v_gene: TRBV2; abundance: once; j_gene: TRBJ2-5; d_gene: .; CDR3nt: TGTGCCAGCAGTGGTCGTTTGGGCCTCCAAGAGACCCAGTACTTC; CDR3aa: CASSGRLGLQETQYF
v_gene: TRBV27; abundance: .; j_gene: TRBJ1-2; d_gene: TRBD1; CDR3nt: TGTGCCAGCAGTACATATACAGGGGCCGGTGAGGGAAATGGCTACACCTTC; CDR3aa: CASSTYTGAGEGNGYTF
v_gene: TRBV20-1; abundance: .; j_gene: TRBJ1-1; d_gene: .; CDR3nt: TGCAGTGCTAGTCGGCAGGGCATGAACACTGAAGCTTTCTTT; CDR3aa: CSASRQGMNTEAFF
v_gene: TRBV4-1; abundance: .; j_gene: TRBJ2-2; d_gene: TRBD1; CDR3nt: TGCGCCAGCAGCCGGACAGGGGTGGCCACCGGGGAGCTGTTTTTT; CDR3aa: CASSRTGVATGELFF
v_gene: TRBV4-1; abundance: .; j_gene: TRBJ1-2; d_gene: .; CDR3nt: TGCGCCAGCAGCCAAGATAAAGAACAGCCGTATGGCTACACCTTC; CDR3aa: CASSQDKEQPYGYTF
v_gene: TRBV18; abundance: .; j_gene: TRBJ1-4; d_gene: .; CDR3nt: TGTGCCAGCTCACCCCAAGGACAGCCAACTAATGAAAAACTGTTTTTT; CDR3aa: CASSPQGQPTNEKLFF
v_gene: TRBV5-1; abundance: .; j_gene: TRBJ1-2; d_gene: .; CDR3nt: TGCGCCAGCAGCTTGGATCTGGCAGGGGACGGCTACACCTTC; CDR3aa: CASSLDLAGDGYTF
v_gene: TRBV5-1; abundance: .; j_gene: TRBJ1-1; d_gene: .; CDR3nt: TGCGCCAGCAGCTTTAGCCACACGGAGGTCGAAGCTTTCTTT; CDR3aa: CASSFSHTEVEAFF
v_gene: TRBV9; abundance: .; j_gene: TRBJ1-3; d_gene: .; CDR3nt: TGTGCCAGCAGTGGGGCTGGGGACACCATATATTTT; CDR3aa: CASSGAGDTIYF
v_gene: TRBV29-1; abundance: .; j_gene: TRBJ2-2; d_gene: .; CDR3nt: TGCAGCGTTGTGATCGGTCAATCAAACACCGGGGAGCTGTTTTTT; CDR3aa: CSVVIGQSNTGELFF
v_gene: TRBV30; abundance: .; j_gene: TRBJ2-7; d_gene: TRBD2; CDR3nt: TGTGCCTGGACCCCCGTCGGGACTAGCGAGCGGCGGTACTTC; CDR3aa: CAWTPVGTSERRYF
v_gene: TRBV18; abundance: .; j_gene: TRBJ2-2; d_gene: TRBD2; CDR3nt: TGTGCCAGCTCAGGACTAGCTCGGGCCGGGGAGCTGTTTTTT; CDR3aa: CASSGLARAGELFF
v_gene: TRBV7-9; abundance: .; j_gene: TRBJ1-4; d_gene: TRBD1; CDR3nt: TGTGCCAGCAGCCCCGCCCAGGGGGTCGATGAAAAACTGTTTTTT; CDR3aa: CASSPAQGVDEKLFF
v_gene: TRBV18; abundance: .; j_gene: TRBJ2-3; d_gene: .; CDR3nt: TGTGCCAGCTCACCTACCGGGACTAGCACAGATACGCAGTATTTT; CDR3aa: CASSPTGTSTDTQYF
v_gene: TRBV18; abundance: few; j_gene: TRBJ2-5; d_gene: .; CDR3nt: TGTGCCAGCTCACCGCGGGGAGAGACCCAGTACTTC; CDR3aa: CASSPRGETQYF
v_gene: TRBV9; abundance: .; j_gene: TRBJ2-3; d_gene: TRBD2; CDR3nt: TGTGCCAGCAGCGTAGGATTAGCGGGGGGATTGGGCACAGATACGCAGTATTTT; CDR3aa: CASSVGLAGGLGTDTQYF
v_gene: TRBV4-1; abundance: .; j_gene: TRBJ2-1; d_gene: TRBD1; CDR3nt: TGCGCCAGCAGCCAATTCGGGACAGGGTATGATAATGAGCAGTTCTTC; CDR3aa: CASSQFGTGYDNEQFF
v_gene: TRBV6-5; abundance: .; j_gene: TRBJ2-1; d_gene: .; CDR3nt: TGTGCCAGCAAGGAAAGCGGAGATGAGCAGTTCTTC; CDR3aa: CASKESGDEQFF
v_gene: TRBV5-4; abundance: .; j_gene: TRBJ2-7; d_gene: TRBD2; CDR3nt: TGTGCCAGCAGCTCCGGGGGGTCCTACGAGCAGTACTTC; CDR3aa: CASSSGGSYEQYF
v_gene: TRBV11-1; abundance: .; j_gene: TRBJ2-2; d_gene: .; CDR3nt: TGTGCCAGCAGCTCTAGCGCTGGTGTCGGGGAGCTGTTTTTT; CDR3aa: CASSSSAGVGELFF
v_gene: TRBV4-1; abundance: .; j_gene: TRBJ1-4; d_gene: .; CDR3nt: TGCGCCAGCAGCCAAAGCACAGGGCCTCTTAATGAAAAACTGTTTTTT; CDR3aa: CASSQSTGPLNEKLFF
v_gene: TRBV19; abundance: .; j_gene: TRBJ1-4; d_gene: .; CDR3nt: TGTGCCAGTAGTACCCCCCCCCGGACAAGGAAGGAAAAACTGTTTTTT; CDR3aa: CASSTPPRTRKEKLFF
v_gene: TRBV9; abundance: .; j_gene: TRBJ2-1; d_gene: TRBD1; CDR3nt: TGTGCCAGCAGCCCCCCTAACAGGGGATCCTACAATGAGCAGTTCTTC; CDR3aa: CASSPPNRGSYNEQFF
v_gene: TRBV12-5; abundance: .; j_gene: TRBJ2-3; d_gene: TRBD2; CDR3nt: TGTGCTAGTGGTTTTAGCGGGAGGGGTCTCGATACGCAGTATTTT; CDR3aa: CASGFSGRGLDTQYF
v_gene: TRBV25-1; abundance: .; j_gene: TRBJ1-4; d_gene: TRBD1; CDR3nt: TGTGCCAGCAGTGACTATGGACAGGGCGATGAAAAACTGTTTTTT; CDR3aa: CASSDYGQGDEKLFF